This passage covers 14 T cell receptor beta chains from one sample sequenced in a study of blood T cell repertoires in COVID-19. This table comes from immunoSEQ multiplex PCR, and its TCRdb copy is limited to in-frame clones, with some not included. The sample yields around 250,000 clones, about 89% seen once. The specimen was peripheral blood. These receptors came from a woman between 40 and 55 years old who had recovered from COVID-19.

V gene TRBV19 combines with J gene TRBJ2-4, with 7 bases that match TRBD1. The CDR3 is 14 amino acids. The V gene's germline CDR1 is LNHDA and CDR2 SQIVND (reference sequence). Losses at the gene ends were 5 bases for V and 6 bases for J; bases not matched to a gene: 7. CDR3 region: CASSPGDSLNIQYF. CDR3 bases: TGTGCCAGTAGTCCAGGGGACAGCTTAAACATTCAGTACTTC.

V and J are TRBV4-1 and TRBJ2-7; 12 bases line up with TRBD2. The CDR3 is made up of 17 amino acids. Germline assignment: CDR1 MGHRA and CDR2 YSYEKL. The trim removed 4 bases at V and 4 bases at J, leaving 11 bases unmatched. The CDR3 reads CASSPLGLAGGSYEQYF. DNA of the CDR3: TGCGCCAGCAGCCCCCTGGGGCTAGCGGGAGGGTCTTACGAGCAGTACTTC.

This chain links TRBV29-1 with TRBJ2-3, with TRBD2 as a possible D gene (6 bases). The V gene lost 2 bases and the J gene lost 3 bases, with 18 bases spanning the gap. The CDR3 loop spans 16 amino acids. Germline assignment: CDR1 SQVTM and CDR2 ANQGSEA. The CDR3 spells CSVETPRGIGTDTQYF. The CDR3 nucleotides read TGCAGCGTTGAAACCCCCCGGGGGATTGGGACAGATACGCAGTATTTT.

This chain joins TRBV5-1 and TRBJ1-1; unclear D gene. From germline, CDR1 is SGHRS and CDR2 YFSETQ. The CDR3 totals 12 residues. The V end lost 2 bases, the J end lost 11 bases, and 13 bases lay between the germline ends. The CDR3: CASSLPGREAFF. In DNA form, the CDR3 reads TGCGCCAGCAGCTTACCCGGGAGAGAGGCTTTCTTT.

The rearrangement joins TRBV28 to TRBJ2-3; TRBD2 aligns across 11 bases. From germline, CDR1 is MDHEN and CDR2 SYDVKM. CDR3 size: 20 residues. Losses at the gene ends were 1 base for V and 4 bases for J; bases not matched to a gene: 16. CDR3 in DNA: TGTGCCAGCAGTTTATTCCCGGGACTAGCGGACCCCCGGGATGCAGATACGCAGTATTTT. Its translation: CASSLFPGLADPRDADTQYF.

The chain recombines TRBV19 with TRBJ1-1; D ambiguous. CDR1 is LNHDA, CDR2 SQIVND, per germline (reference sequence). This CDR3 region has 15 residues. The V end was cut by 3 bases, the J end by 0 bases, with 11 bases between. CDR3 in amino acids: CASSIGQALNTEAFF. CDR3 sequence (DNA): TGTGCCAGTAGTATTGGCCAGGCCTTGAACACTGAAGCTTTCTTT.

V and J are TRBV3-1 (or the pseudogene TRBV3-2) and TRBJ2-7, with 11 bases fitting TRBD1. V was clipped by 3 bases and J by 3 bases; unmatched bases: 4. The germline CDR1 and CDR2 sequences are LGHDT and YNNKEL (reference sequence). The CDR3 length is 15 residues. The CDR3 coding sequence is TGTGCCAGCAGCCAGGGGACAGGGGGAAACTACGAGCAGTACTTC. It is translated as CASSQGTGGNYEQYF.

J is TRBJ2-1 and V is TRBV27; 8 nucleotides match TRBD2. With V trimmed by 3 bases and J by 5 bases, 6 bases remained unmatched. Per germline, CDR1 MNHEY and CDR2 SMNVEV (reference sequence). The CDR3 sequence is 15 residues long. CDR3 region: CASSFWREAHNEQFF. For the CDR3, the DNA is TGTGCCAGCAGTTTTTGGCGGGAGGCCCACAATGAGCAGTTCTTC.

The J gene is TRBJ1-3, the V gene TRBV30, with a tentative D call TRBD1 (5 bases). CDR3 length: 15 amino acids. Trimming shortened V by 5 bases and J by 1 base, and 15 bases separated the two germline ends. From germline, CDR1 is GTSNPN and CDR2 SVGIG (reference sequence). In DNA, the CDR3 is TGTGCCTGGGCGGGGGGACGCACATCTGGAAACACCATATATTTT. Translation: CAWAGGRTSGNTIYF.

This chain links TRBV12-3 or TRBV12-4 with TRBJ1-4; D perhaps matches TRBD1 (5 bases). This CDR3 is built from 13 residues. The V end was cut by 3 bases, the J end by 6 bases, with 8 bases between. The CDR3 sequence is CASSFGGDEKLFF. The CDR3 region has the DNA TGTGCCAGCAGTTTCGGGGGGGATGAAAAACTGTTTTTT.

This clone has only a few counts. The chain couples TRBV27 to TRBJ2-3, with 7 bases identical to TRBD2. V gave up 5 bases and J gave up 3 bases; unmatched junction bases: 2. The germline gives CDR1 MNHEY, CDR2 SMNVEV (reference sequence). The CDR3 runs to 13 residues. In DNA, the CDR3 is TGTGCCAGCAGTAATAGCGGGACAGATACGCAGTATTTT. Amino acid sequence: CASSNSGTDTQYF.

This clone has just one count. The genes are TRBV21-1 and TRBJ1-2; TRBD1, as called in the table, went unchecked against the DNA. TRBV21-1 is an annotated pseudogene. The CDR3 runs to 17 residues. Written as DNA, the CDR3 is TGTGCCAGCAGCAAAGGAGAGAGGACAGGGGGGACCTATGGCTACACCTTC. Translation gives CASSKGERTGGTYGYTF.

This clone turned up a few times. J is TRBJ2-2 and V is TRBV6-2 or TRBV6-3; D not certain. With 4 bases removed from V and 4 bases from J, the gap between germline ends came to 4 bases. The CDR3 covers 12 residues. Per the germline V gene, CDR1 is MNHEY and CDR2 is SVGEGT. The CDR3 DNA sequence: TGTGCCAGCAGTTTCGTCACCGGGGAGCTGTTTTTT. Its translation is CASSFVTGELFF.

This sequence joins TRBV5-1 and TRBJ2-7, with 8 positions matching TRBD2. This CDR3 region has 16 residues. The V gene end was trimmed by 4 bases and the J gene end by 3 bases; junction bases not matched to a gene: 12. Germline CDR1 reads SGHRS; CDR2 reads YFSETQ. DNA of the CDR3: TGCGCCAGCAGCGAATCGCCCGGGACTAGTCTCTACGAGCAGTACTTC. It yields the protein CASSESPGTSLYEQYF.